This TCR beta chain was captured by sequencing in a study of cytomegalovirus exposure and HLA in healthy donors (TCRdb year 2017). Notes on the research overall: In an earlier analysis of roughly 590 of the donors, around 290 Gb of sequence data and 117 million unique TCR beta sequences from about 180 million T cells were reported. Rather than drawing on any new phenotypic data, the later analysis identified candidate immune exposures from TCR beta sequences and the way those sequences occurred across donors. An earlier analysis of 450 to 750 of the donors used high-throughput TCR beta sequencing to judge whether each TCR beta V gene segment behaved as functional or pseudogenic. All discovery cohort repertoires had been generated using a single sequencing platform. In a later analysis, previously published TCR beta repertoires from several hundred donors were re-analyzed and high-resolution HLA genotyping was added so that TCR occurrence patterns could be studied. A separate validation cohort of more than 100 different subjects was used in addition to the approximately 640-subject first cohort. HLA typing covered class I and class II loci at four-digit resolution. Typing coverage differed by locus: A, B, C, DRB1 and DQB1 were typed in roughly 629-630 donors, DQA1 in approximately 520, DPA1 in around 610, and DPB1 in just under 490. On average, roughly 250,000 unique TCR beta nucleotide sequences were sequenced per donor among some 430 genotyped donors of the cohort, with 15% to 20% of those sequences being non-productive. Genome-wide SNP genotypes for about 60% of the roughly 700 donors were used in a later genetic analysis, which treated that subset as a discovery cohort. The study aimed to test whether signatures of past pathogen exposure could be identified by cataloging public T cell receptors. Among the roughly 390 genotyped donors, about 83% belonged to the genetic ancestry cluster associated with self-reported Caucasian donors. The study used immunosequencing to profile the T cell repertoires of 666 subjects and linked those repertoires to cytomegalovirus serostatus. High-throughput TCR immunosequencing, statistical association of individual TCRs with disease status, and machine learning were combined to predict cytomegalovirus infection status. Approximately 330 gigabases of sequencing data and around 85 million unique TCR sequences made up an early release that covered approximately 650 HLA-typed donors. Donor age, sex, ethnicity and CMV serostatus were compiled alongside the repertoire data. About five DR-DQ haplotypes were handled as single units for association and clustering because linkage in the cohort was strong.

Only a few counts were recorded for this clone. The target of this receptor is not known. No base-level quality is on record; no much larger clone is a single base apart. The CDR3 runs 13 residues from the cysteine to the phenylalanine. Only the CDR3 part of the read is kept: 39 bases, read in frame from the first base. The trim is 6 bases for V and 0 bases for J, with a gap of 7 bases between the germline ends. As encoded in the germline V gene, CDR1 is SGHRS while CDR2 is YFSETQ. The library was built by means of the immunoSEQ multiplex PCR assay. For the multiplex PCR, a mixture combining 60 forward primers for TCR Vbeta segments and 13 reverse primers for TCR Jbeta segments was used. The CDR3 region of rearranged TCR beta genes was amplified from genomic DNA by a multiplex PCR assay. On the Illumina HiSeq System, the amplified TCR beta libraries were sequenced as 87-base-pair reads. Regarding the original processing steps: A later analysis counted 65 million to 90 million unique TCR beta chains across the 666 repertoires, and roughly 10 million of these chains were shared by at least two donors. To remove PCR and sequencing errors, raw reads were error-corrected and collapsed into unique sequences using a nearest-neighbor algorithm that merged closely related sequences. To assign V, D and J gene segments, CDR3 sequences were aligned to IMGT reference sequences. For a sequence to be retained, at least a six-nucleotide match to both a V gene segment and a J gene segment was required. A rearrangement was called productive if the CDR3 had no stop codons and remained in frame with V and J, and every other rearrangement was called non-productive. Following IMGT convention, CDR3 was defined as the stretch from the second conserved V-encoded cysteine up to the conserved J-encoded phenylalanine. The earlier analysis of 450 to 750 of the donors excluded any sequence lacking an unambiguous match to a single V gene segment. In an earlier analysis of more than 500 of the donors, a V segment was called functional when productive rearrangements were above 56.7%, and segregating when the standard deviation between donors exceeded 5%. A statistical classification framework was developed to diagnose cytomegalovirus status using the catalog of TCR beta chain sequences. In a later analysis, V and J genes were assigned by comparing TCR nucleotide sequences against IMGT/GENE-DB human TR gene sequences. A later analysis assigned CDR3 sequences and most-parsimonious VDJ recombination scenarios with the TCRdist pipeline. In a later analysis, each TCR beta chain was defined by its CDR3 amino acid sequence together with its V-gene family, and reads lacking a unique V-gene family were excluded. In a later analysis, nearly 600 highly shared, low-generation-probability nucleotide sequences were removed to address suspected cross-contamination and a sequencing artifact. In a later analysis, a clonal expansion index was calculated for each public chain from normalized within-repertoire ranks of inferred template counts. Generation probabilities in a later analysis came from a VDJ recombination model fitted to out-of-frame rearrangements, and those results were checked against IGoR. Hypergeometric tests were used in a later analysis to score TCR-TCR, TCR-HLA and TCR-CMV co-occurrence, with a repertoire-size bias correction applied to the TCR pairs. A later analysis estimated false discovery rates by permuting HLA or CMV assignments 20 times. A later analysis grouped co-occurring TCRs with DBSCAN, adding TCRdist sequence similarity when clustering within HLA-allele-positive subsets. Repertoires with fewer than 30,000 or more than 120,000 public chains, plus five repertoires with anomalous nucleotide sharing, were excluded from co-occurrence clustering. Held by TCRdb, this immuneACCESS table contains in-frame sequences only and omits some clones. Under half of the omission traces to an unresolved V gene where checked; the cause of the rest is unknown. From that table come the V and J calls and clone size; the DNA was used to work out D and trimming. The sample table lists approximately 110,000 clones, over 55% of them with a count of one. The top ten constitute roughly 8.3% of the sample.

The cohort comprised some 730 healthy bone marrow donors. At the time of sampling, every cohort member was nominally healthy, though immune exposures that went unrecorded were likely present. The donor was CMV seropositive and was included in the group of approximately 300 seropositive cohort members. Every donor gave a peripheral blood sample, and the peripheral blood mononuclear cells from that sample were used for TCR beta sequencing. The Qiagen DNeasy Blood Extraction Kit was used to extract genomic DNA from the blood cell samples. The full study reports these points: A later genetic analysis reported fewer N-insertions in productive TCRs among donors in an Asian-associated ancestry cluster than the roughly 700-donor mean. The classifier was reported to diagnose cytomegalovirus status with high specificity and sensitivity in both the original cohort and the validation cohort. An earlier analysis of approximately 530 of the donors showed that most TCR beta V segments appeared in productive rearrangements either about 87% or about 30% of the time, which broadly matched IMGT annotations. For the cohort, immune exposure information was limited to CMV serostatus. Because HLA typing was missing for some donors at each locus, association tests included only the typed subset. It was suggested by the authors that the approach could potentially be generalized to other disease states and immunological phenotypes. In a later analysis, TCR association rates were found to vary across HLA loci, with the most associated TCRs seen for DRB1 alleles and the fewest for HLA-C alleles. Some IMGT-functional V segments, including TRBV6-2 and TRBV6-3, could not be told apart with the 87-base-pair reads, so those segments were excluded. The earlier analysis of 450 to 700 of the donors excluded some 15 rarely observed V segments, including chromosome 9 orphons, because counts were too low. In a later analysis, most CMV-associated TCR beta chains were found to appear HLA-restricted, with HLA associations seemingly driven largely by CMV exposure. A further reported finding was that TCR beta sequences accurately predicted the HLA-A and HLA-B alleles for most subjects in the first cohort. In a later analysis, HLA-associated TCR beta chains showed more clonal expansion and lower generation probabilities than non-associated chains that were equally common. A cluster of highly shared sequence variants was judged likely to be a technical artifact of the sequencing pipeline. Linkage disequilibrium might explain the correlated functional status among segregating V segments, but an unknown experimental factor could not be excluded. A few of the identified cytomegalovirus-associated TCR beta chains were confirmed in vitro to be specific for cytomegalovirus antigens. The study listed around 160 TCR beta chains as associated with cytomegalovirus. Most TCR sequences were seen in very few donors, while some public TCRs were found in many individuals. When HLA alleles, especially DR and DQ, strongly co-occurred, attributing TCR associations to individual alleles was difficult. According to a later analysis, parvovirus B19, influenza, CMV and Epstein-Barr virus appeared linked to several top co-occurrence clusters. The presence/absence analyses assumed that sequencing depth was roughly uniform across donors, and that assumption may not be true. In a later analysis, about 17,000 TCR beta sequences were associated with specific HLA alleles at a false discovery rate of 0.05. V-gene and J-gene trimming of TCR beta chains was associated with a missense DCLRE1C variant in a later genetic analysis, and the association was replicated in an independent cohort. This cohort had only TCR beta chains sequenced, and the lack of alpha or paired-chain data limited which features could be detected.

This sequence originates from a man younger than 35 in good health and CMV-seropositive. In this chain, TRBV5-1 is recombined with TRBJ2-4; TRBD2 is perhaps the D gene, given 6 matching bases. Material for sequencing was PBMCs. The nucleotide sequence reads TGCGCCAGCATGGGACTAGCCAAAAACATTCAGTACTTC. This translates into CASMGLAKNIQYF.